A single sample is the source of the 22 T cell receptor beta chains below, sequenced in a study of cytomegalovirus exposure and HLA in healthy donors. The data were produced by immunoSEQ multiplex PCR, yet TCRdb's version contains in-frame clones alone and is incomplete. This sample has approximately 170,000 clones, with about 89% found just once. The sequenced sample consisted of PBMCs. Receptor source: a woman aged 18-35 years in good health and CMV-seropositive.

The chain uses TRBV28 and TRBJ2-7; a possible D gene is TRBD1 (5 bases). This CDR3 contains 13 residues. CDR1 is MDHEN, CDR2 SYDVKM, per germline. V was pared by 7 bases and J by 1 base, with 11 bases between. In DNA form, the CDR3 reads TGTGCCAGCACCGAAGGGGTATCCTACGAGCAGTACTTC. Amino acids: CASTEGVSYEQYF.

CDR3 region: CASSWTGGAVTGELFF. The CDR3 coding sequence is TGTGCCAGCAGTTGGACAGGGGGCGCGGTCACCGGGGAGCTGTTTTTT. This chain uses TRBV28 with TRBJ2-2; the match to TRBD1 covers 11 bases. Germline V lookup: CDR1 MDHEN, CDR2 SYDVKM. The CDR3 has 16 residues. V lost 4 bases, J lost 4 bases, and 5 bases stayed unmatched.

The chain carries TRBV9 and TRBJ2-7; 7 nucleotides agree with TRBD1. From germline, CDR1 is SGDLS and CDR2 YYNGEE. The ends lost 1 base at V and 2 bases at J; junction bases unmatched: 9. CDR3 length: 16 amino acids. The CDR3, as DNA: TGTGCCAGCAGCGTATCCGGACAGGCGGACCCCTACGAGCAGTACTTC. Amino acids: CASSVSGQADPYEQYF.

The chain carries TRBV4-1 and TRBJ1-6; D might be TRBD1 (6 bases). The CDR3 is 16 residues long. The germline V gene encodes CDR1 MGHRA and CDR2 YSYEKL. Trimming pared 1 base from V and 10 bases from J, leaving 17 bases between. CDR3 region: CASSQGRARGWSPLHF. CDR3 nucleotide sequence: TGCGCCAGCAGCCAAGGACGGGCCAGGGGTTGGTCACCCCTCCACTTT.

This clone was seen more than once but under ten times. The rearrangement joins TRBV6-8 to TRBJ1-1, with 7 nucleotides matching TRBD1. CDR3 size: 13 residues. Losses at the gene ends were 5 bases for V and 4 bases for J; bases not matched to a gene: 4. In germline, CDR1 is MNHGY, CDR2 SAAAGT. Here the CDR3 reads CASSHPGGTEAFF. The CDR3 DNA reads TGTGCCAGCAGTCACCCAGGGGGCACTGAAGCTTTCTTT.

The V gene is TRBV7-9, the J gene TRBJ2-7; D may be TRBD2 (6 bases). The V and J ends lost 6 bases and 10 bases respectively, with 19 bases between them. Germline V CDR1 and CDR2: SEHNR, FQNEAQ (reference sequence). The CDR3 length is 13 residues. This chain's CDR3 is CASRPGVGGAQYF. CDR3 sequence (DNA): TGTGCCAGCAGACCCGGGGTTGGCGGGGCTCAGTACTTC.

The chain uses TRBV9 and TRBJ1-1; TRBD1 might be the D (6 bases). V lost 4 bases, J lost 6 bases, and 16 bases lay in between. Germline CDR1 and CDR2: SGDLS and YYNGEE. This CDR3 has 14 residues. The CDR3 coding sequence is TGTGCCAGCAGCACCGGCGGGGGCAGCTCTGAAGCTTTCTTT. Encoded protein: CASSTGGGSSEAFF.

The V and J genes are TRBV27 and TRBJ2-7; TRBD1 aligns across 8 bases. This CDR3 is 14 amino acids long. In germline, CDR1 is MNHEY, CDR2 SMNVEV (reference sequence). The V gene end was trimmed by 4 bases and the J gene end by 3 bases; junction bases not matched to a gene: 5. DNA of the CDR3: TGTGCCAGCAGTTGGGGGACAGGTCTCTACGAGCAGTACTTC. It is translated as CASSWGTGLYEQYF.

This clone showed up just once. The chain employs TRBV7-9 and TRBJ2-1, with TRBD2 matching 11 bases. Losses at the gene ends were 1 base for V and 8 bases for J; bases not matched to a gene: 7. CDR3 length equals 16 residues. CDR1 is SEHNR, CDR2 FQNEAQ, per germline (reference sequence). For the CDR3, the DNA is TGTGCCAGCAGCTTAGGGGTAGCGGGGGGGCGTGATGAGCAGTTCTTC. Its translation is CASSLGVAGGRDEQFF.

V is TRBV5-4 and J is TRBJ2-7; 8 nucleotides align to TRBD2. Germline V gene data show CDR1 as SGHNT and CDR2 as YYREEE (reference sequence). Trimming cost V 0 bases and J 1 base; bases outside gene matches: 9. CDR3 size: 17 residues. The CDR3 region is CASSLGAGAGSSYEQYF. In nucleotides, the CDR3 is TGTGCCAGCAGCTTGGGAGCGGGGGCCGGGTCTTCCTACGAGCAGTACTTC.

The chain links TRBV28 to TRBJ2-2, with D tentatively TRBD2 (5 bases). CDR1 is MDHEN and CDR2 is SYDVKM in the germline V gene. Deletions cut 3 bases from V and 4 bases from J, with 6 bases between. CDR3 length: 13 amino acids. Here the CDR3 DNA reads TGTGCCAGCAGTTTTAGCGCCACCGGGGAGCTGTTTTTT. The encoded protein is CASSFSATGELFF.

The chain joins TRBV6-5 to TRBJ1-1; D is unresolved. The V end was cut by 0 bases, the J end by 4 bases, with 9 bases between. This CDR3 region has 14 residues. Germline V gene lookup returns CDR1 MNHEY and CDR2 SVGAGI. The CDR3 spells CASSYSGRGTEAFF. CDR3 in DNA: TGTGCCAGCAGTTACTCGGGCCGTGGCACTGAAGCTTTCTTT.

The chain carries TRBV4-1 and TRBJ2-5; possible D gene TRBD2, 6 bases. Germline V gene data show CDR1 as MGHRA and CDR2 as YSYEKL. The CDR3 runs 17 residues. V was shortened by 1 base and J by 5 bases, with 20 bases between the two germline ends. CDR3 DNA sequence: TGCGCCAGCAGCCAAGTAGCCGCTGGGGCCCGGGGGGAGACCCAGTACTTC. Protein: CASSQVAAGARGETQYF.

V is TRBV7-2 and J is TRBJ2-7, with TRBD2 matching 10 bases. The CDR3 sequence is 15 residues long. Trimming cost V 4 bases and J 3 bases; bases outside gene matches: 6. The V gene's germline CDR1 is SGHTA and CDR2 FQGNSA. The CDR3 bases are TGTGCCAGCAGCTCTTCTAGCGGGAGACACTACGAGCAGTACTTC. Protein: CASSSSSGRHYEQYF.

The CDR3 nucleotides read TGCAGTGCTAGGAGAGCCTACGAGCAGTACTTC. Protein product: CSARRAYEQYF. The chain joins TRBV20-1 to TRBJ2-7; no clear D gene. V was shortened by 3 bases and J by 2 bases, with 5 bases between the two germline ends. This CDR3 is built from 11 residues. CDR1 is DFQATT, CDR2 SNEGSKA, per germline (reference sequence).

The CDR3 reads CASSFMASGGREQYF. CDR3 DNA sequence: TGTGCCAGCAGCTTCATGGCTAGCGGGGGTCGGGAGCAGTACTTC. The V and J genes are TRBV7-8 and TRBJ2-7, with 10 bases aligning to TRBD2. Trimming took 3 bases from V and 7 from J; bases not matched to a gene: 9. This CDR3 comprises 15 residues. CDR1 SGHVS and CDR2 FQNEAQ come from the germline V gene. Full variable domain (remainder filled in from reference TRBV7-8 and TRBJ2-7): GAGVSQSPRYKVAKRGQDVALRCDPISGHVSLFWYQQALGQGPEFLTYFQNEAQLDKSGLPSDRFFAERPEGSVSTLKIQRTQQEDSAVYLCASSFMASGGREQYFGPGTRLTVT.

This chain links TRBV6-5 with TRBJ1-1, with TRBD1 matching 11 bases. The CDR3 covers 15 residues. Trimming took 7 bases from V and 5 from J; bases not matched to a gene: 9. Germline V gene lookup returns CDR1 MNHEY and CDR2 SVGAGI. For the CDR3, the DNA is TGTGCCAGCAAGAAGGACAGGGGGCATGGGACTGAAGCTTTCTTT. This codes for CASKKDRGHGTEAFF.

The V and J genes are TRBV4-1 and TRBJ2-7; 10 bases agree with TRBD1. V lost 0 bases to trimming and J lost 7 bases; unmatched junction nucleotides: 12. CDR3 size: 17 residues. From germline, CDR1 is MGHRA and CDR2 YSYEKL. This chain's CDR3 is CASSQDYNKGQGREQYF. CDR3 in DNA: TGCGCCAGCAGCCAAGATTATAATAAGGGACAGGGGCGAGAGCAGTACTTC.

The CDR3: CASSPGLLLTDTQYF. The CDR3 nucleotides read TGTGCCAGCAGCCCCGGACTCCTCCTCACAGATACGCAGTATTTT. The J gene is TRBJ2-3, the V gene TRBV11-3, with D maybe TRBD2 (5 bases). The V and J ends lost 5 bases and 2 bases respectively, with 14 bases between them. The CDR3 runs to 15 residues. Germline V CDR1 and CDR2: SGHNT, YENEEA. The full variable domain, rest sourced from reference TRBV11-3 and TRBJ2-3, is EAGVVQSPRYKIIEKKQPVAFWCNPISGHNTLYWYLQNLGQGPELLIRYENEEAVDDSQLPKDRFSAERLKGVDSTLKIQPAELGDSAVYLCASSPGLLLTDTQYFGPGTRLTVL.

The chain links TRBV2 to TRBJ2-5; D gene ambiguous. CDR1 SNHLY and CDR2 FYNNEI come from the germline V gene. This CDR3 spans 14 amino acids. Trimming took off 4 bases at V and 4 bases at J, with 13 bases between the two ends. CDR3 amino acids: CASSGPVPIETQYF. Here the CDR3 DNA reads TGTGCCAGCAGTGGCCCGGTACCGATAGAGACCCAGTACTTC.

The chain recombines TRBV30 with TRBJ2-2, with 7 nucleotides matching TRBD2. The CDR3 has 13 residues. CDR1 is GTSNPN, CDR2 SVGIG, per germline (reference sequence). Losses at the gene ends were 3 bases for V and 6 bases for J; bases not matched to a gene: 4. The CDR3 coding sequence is TGTGCCTGGAGCGCTAGCGGCCCCGGGGAGCTGTTTTTT. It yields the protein CAWSASGPGELFF.

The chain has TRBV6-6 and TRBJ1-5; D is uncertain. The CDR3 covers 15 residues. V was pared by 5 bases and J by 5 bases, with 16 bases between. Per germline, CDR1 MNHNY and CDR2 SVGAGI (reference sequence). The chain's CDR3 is CASSDHGSRDQPQHF. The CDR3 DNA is TGTGCCAGCAGTGATCACGGGTCGAGGGATCAGCCCCAGCATTTT.